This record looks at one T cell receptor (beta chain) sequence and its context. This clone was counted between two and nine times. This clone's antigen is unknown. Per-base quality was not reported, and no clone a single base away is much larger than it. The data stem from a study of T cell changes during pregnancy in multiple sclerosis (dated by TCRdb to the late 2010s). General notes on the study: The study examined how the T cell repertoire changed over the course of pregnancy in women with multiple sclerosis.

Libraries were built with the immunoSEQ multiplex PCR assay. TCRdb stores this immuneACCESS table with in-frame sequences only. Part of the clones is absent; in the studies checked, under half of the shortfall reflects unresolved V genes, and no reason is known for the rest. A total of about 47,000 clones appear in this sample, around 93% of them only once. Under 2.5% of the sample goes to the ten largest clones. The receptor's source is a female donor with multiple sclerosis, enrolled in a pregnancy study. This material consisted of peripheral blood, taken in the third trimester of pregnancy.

The CDR3 is CSVEKTSGRSNEQFF. The DNA sequence is given as TGCAGCGTTGAAAAGACTAGCGGGAGATCCAATGAGCAGTTCTTC. This receptor chain uses TRBV29-1 and TRBJ2-1, and TRBD2 matches 12 of the central bases. Here V drops 2 bases and J drops 6 bases, and the junction holds 5 bases not matched to any gene. The CDR3 runs 15 amino acids, cysteine and phenylalanine included. The read is trimmed to its CDR3 DNA, 45 bases read in frame from base 1. CDR1 and CDR2 are read off the germline V gene as SQVTM and ANQGSEA.